These 30 T cell receptor beta chains were all obtained from the same sample, sequenced in a study of CD8+ T cells in alopecia areata. Treatment reported: oral pan-JAK inhibitor, 5-10 mg twice daily. RNA, once extracted, was reverse transcribed into cDNA for use as the sequencing template. TCRdb's table, derived via immunoSEQ multiplex PCR, lists solely in-frame clones and lacks some. In the table there are around 120,000 clones, 53% of which are singletons. This sample comprised CD4+ T cells sorted from blood, obtained at week 4, from a patient treated with tofacitinib. These receptors all stem from a human donor with alopecia areata.

This clone was seen only a few times. The chain employs TRBV7-9 and TRBJ2-7; tentatively, D is TRBD1 (5 bases). The CDR3 extends over 14 amino acids. The V end was cut by 3 bases, the J end by 0 bases, with 9 bases between. Germline V gene data show CDR1 as SEHNR and CDR2 as FQNEAQ (reference sequence). In nucleotides, the CDR3 is TGTGCCAGCAGCTTGATTCAGGGCTCCTACGAGCAGTACTTC. It codes for CASSLIQGSYEQYF.

The gene calls are TRBV29-1 and TRBJ1-2, with TRBD1 matching over 9 bases. This CDR3 has 15 amino acids. Germline V gene sequence: CDR1 SQVTM, CDR2 ANQGSEA. Trimming took 8 bases from V and 3 from J; bases not matched to a gene: 13. In nucleotides, the CDR3 is TGCAGCATTCGGGACAGGGACAATAGGGACTATGGCTACACCTTC. Protein product: CSIRDRDNRDYGYTF. Filled out from reference TRBV29-1 and TRBJ1-2, the complete variable domain reads SAVISQKPSRDICQRGTSLTIQCQVDSQVTMMFWYRQQPGQSLTLIATANQGSEATYESGFVIDKFPISRPNLTFSTLTVSNMSPEDSSIYLCSIRDRDNRDYGYTFGSGTRLTVV.

The V and J genes are TRBV4-2 and TRBJ2-1, with 7 bases lining up with TRBD2. The CDR3 loop spans 13 amino acids. Germline V gene data show CDR1 as LGHNA and CDR2 as YNFKEQ. V dropped 4 bases and J dropped 9; count of bases not matched to a gene: 6. The CDR3 loop reads CASSPMGGSEQFF. CDR3 bases: TGTGCCAGCAGCCCGATGGGGGGGAGTGAGCAGTTCTTC.

This clone has more than one count but fewer than ten. V gene TRBV29-1 combines with J gene TRBJ1-1; D gene uncertain. Trimming removed 4 bases at V and 0 bases at J, with 12 bases between. This CDR3 is 14 amino acids long. Germline-derived CDR1 and CDR2 are SQVTM and ANQGSEA. This chain's CDR3 is CSVAAAELNTEAFF. In DNA form, the CDR3 reads TGCAGCGTTGCTGCAGCAGAACTGAACACTGAAGCTTTCTTT.

The chain uses TRBV29-1 and TRBJ1-1; D may be TRBD1 (5 bases). The V gene lost 1 base and the J gene lost 4 bases, with 13 bases spanning the gap. Looked up from germline, CDR1 is SQVTM and CDR2 is ANQGSEA. The CDR3 covers 14 residues. The chain's CDR3 is CSVEGGAPSTEAFF. The DNA of the CDR3 is TGCAGCGTTGAAGGAGGGGCGCCGTCCACTGAAGCTTTCTTT. Together with reference TRBV29-1 and TRBJ1-1, the CDR3 gives the full variable domain: SAVISQKPSRDICQRGTSLTIQCQVDSQVTMMFWYRQQPGQSLTLIATANQGSEATYESGFVIDKFPISRPNLTFSTLTVSNMSPEDSSIYLCSVEGGAPSTEAFFGQGTRLTVV.

The rearrangement links TRBV30 to TRBJ2-1, with D possibly TRBD2 on 5 matching bases. Trimming took 4 bases from V and 9 from J, leaving 22 bases between them. This CDR3 has 15 residues. Germline V CDR1 and CDR2: GTSNPN, SVGIG (reference sequence). CDR3 in amino acids: CAWTEPGPRSGEQFF. CDR3 DNA sequence: TGTGCCTGGACTGAACCGGGCCCCCGAAGCGGTGAGCAGTTCTTC.

This clone was seen more than once but under ten times. The chain joins TRBV9 to TRBJ2-7, with D uncertain. V lost 0 bases and J 0 bases, leaving 7 bases between the germline ends. The CDR3 runs 14 residues. CDR1 SGDLS and CDR2 YYNGEE come from the germline V gene. CDR3 amino acids: CASSVGPSSYEQYF. The CDR3 region has the DNA TGTGCCAGCAGCGTAGGTCCTAGCTCCTACGAGCAGTACTTC.

V gene TRBV30 combines with J gene TRBJ1-2; D unresolved. Trimming removed 3 bases from V and 7 bases from J, with 12 bases in between. Germline assignment: CDR1 GTSNPN and CDR2 SVGIG (reference sequence). CDR3 length equals 12 residues. CDR3 region: CAWRLSPFGYTF. The CDR3 DNA is TGTGCCTGGAGACTAAGTCCGTTTGGCTACACCTTC.

In its sample, this clone was seen a few times. This rearrangement joins TRBV18 to TRBJ1-1; TRBD1 matches at 9 bases. V lost 6 bases, J lost 1 base, and 6 bases stayed unmatched. Germline CDR1 reads KGHSH; CDR2 reads LQKENI. The CDR3 loop spans 15 amino acids. In DNA, the CDR3 is TGTGCCAGCTCCGGGACAGGGCTTCAGAACACTGAAGCTTTCTTT. It translates to CASSGTGLQNTEAFF.

This clone occurred a few times. The chain carries TRBV14 and TRBJ2-5; D may be TRBD2 (5 bases). V shed 4 bases and J shed 1 base, with 7 bases lying between them. CDR1 is SGHDN, CDR2 FVKESK, per germline. CDR3 size: 13 residues. The chain's CDR3 is CASSRRPQETQYF. The CDR3 nucleotides read TGTGCCAGCAGCCGGAGGCCCCAAGAGACCCAGTACTTC.

This clone came up a few times. V is TRBV29-1 and J is TRBJ2-1, with 10 bases matching TRBD1. Germline-derived CDR1 and CDR2 are SQVTM and ANQGSEA. V trimming: 1 base; J trimming: 7 bases; junction bases outside the gene matches: 1. The CDR3 length is 13 residues. Written as DNA, the CDR3 is TGCAGCGTTGAAGGGGGACAGGGGAATGAGCAGTTCTTC. Protein sequence: CSVEGGQGNEQFF.

This chain uses TRBV29-1 with TRBJ2-3, with D perhaps TRBD2 (6 bases). Germline assignment: CDR1 SQVTM and CDR2 ANQGSEA. This CDR3 is built from 14 residues. The V and J ends lost 4 bases and 1 base respectively, with 12 bases between them. Written as DNA, the CDR3 is TGCAGCGTTGTGGCGGGACTCGGCACAGATACGCAGTATTTT. The encoded protein is CSVVAGLGTDTQYF.

This chain joins TRBV4-1 and TRBJ1-5; perhaps TRBD1 as D (6 bases). Germline V gene sequence: CDR1 MGHRA, CDR2 YSYEKL. The V end lost 5 bases, the J end lost 2 bases, and 13 bases lay between the germline ends. CDR3 length equals 15 residues. CDR3 DNA: TGCGCCAGCAGCGGAGGGGGTTTCGGCAATCAGCCCCAGCATTTT. Encoded protein: CASSGGGFGNQPQHF.

The table lists this clone with a few counts. The chain couples TRBV5-1 to TRBJ2-3; D may be TRBD1 or TRBD2 (5 bases each). The CDR3 is 14 amino acids. Trimming removed 2 bases at V and 3 bases at J, with 10 bases between. Looked up from germline, CDR1 is SGHRS and CDR2 is YFSETQ. The CDR3 loop reads CASSFIGATDTQYF. As DNA, the CDR3 is TGCGCCAGCAGCTTTATCGGGGCGACAGATACGCAGTATTTT.

CDR3 DNA: TGCGCCAGCAGCCCCTACCCTAGCGGGGCGAACACCGGGGAGCTGTTTTTT. Protein product: CASSPYPSGANTGELFF. The rearrangement uses TRBV4-1 and TRBJ2-2; 9 nucleotides align to TRBD2. V was pared by 4 bases and J by 0 bases, with 6 bases of the junction left unmatched. The CDR3 is 17 residues long. Looked up from germline, CDR1 is MGHRA and CDR2 is YSYEKL.

J is TRBJ2-7 and V is TRBV27; D may match TRBD1 or TRBD2 (5 bases each). Germline CDR1 reads MNHEY; CDR2 reads SMNVEV (reference sequence). Deletions cut 2 bases from V and 0 bases from J, with 11 bases between. The CDR3 runs to 15 residues. CDR3 residues: CASSLLGPSSYEQYF. The CDR3 DNA is TGTGCCAGCAGTTTACTGGGACCGAGCTCCTACGAGCAGTACTTC.

Only one count was recorded for this clone. V is TRBV5-1 and J is TRBJ2-1; no reliable D call. Between the trimmed V and J ends, which lost 1 base and 0 bases, there was a span of 8 bases. Germline V gene data show CDR1 as SGHRS and CDR2 as YFSETQ. This CDR3 is built from 15 residues. CDR3 protein: CASSLMDPSYNEQFF. The CDR3 DNA is TGCGCCAGCAGCTTGATGGACCCCTCCTACAATGAGCAGTTCTTC.

The CDR3 DNA reads TGTGCCAGCAGCTCAAGACAACAGGGGGCGGGAGGCTACACCTTC. It yields the protein CASSSRQQGAGGYTF. V usage is TRBV9 and J usage is TRBJ1-2, with TRBD1 matching 9 bases. The CDR3 has 15 residues. V trimming: 4 bases; J trimming: 8 bases; junction bases outside the gene matches: 12. Germline V gene lookup returns CDR1 SGDLS and CDR2 YYNGEE.

The V gene is TRBV29-1, the J gene TRBJ1-2; possible D gene TRBD1, 5 bases. V lost 2 bases and J lost 6, with 13 bases in between. Germline assignment: CDR1 SQVTM and CDR2 ANQGSEA. The CDR3 has 13 residues. The CDR3 DNA reads TGCAGCGTTGAATACGTGGGGCTTGATGGCTACACCTTC. This codes for CSVEYVGLDGYTF.

V usage is TRBV9 and J usage is TRBJ1-1; D remains unclear. Trimming removed 4 bases from V and 4 bases from J, with 17 bases in between. This CDR3 region has 15 residues. The germline gives CDR1 SGDLS, CDR2 YYNGEE. CDR3 coding DNA: TGTGCCAGCAGCACTAGGTCTTCGGAGGGCACTGAAGCTTTCTTT. Its protein is CASSTRSSEGTEAFF.

The chain joins TRBV5-1 to TRBJ2-5, with 11 bases that match TRBD1. V lost 3 bases, J lost 1 base, and 5 bases stayed unmatched. This CDR3 comprises 16 residues. Germline values: CDR1 SGHRS, CDR2 YFSETQ. The CDR3 reads CASSSSGTGGQETQYF. Written as DNA, the CDR3 is TGCGCCAGCAGCTCCTCAGGGACAGGGGGCCAAGAGACCCAGTACTTC.

The V gene is TRBV5-1, the J gene TRBJ1-4, with no clear D. V was clipped by 0 bases and J by 0 bases, with 12 bases between them. CDR3 length equals 17 residues. Germline CDR1 SGHRS, CDR2 YFSETQ. As DNA, the CDR3 is TGCGCCAGCAGCTTGGCTGCCCTCTCTCCAACTAATGAAAAACTGTTTTTT. It is translated as CASSLAALSPTNEKLFF.

V and J are TRBV4-2 and TRBJ2-7; 13 nucleotides align to TRBD2. Looked up from germline, CDR1 is LGHNA and CDR2 is YNFKEQ. CDR3 size: 16 residues. The V and J ends lost 2 bases and 2 bases, in that order; junction bases with no gene match: 3. CDR3 residues: CASSQSGTSGTYEQYF. CDR3 sequence (DNA): TGTGCCAGCAGCCAATCCGGGACTAGCGGGACCTACGAGCAGTACTTC.

The chain carries TRBV6-1 and TRBJ1-1; D may be TRBD1 (6 bases). The germline CDR1 and CDR2 sequences are MNHNS and SASEGT. This CDR3 is 14 amino acids long. Trimming shortened V by 6 bases and J by 1 base, and 12 bases separated the two germline ends. The chain's CDR3 is CASRAGAANTEAFF. The CDR3 bases are TGTGCCAGCAGGGCAGGGGCCGCGAACACTGAAGCTTTCTTT.

This chain connects TRBV9 to TRBJ2-6, with D unresolved. The CDR3 has 14 residues. V was shortened by 4 bases and J by 2 bases, with 7 bases between the two germline ends. The germline gives CDR1 SGDLS, CDR2 YYNGEE. This CDR3 reads CASSFQTGANVLTF. In nucleotides, the CDR3 is TGTGCCAGCAGCTTCCAAACTGGGGCCAACGTCCTGACTTTC.

This sequence joins TRBV30 and TRBJ2-1; D is uncertain. Germline-derived CDR1 and CDR2 are GTSNPN and SVGIG (reference sequence). The CDR3 sequence is 13 residues long. Deletions cut 4 bases from V and 2 bases from J, with 9 bases between. The CDR3 DNA is TGTGCCTGGACTCCCCAGCCCTACAATGAGCAGTTCTTC. This gives the protein CAWTPQPYNEQFF.

This chain links TRBV29-1 with TRBJ2-5; D is unclear. Germline CDR1 and CDR2: SQVTM and ANQGSEA. V was cut by 7 bases and J by 4 bases, with 13 bases left in between. This CDR3 has 12 residues. CDR3 loop: CSAKPGRETQYF. For the CDR3, the DNA is TGCAGCGCGAAGCCAGGTCGAGAGACCCAGTACTTC.

This clone showed up just a few times. This sequence joins TRBV10-3 and TRBJ2-7, with 7 bases fitting TRBD2. After removal of 2 bases from V and 2 bases from J, the junction contained 6 bases not matched to a gene. The CDR3 totals 15 residues. Per germline, CDR1 ENHRY and CDR2 SYGVKD. The CDR3 DNA reads as TGTGCCATCAGTGAGGGGCTCGGGGGGACCTACGAGCAGTACTTC. It is translated as CAISEGLGGTYEQYF.

V gene TRBV6-6 combines with J gene TRBJ1-1, with D possibly being TRBD1 (5 bases). Germline V gene sequence: CDR1 MNHNY, CDR2 SVGAGI (reference sequence). V was clipped by 5 bases and J by 1 base, with 17 bases between them. CDR3 length: 16 amino acids. The CDR3 DNA is TGTGCCAGCAGTGTCCCCCGGGGCCGGGGGAACACTGAAGCTTTCTTT. Its translation is CASSVPRGRGNTEAFF.

The CDR3 reads CASSVVTVSEQFF. For the CDR3, the DNA is TGTGCCAGCAGCGTAGTGACGGTGAGTGAGCAGTTCTTC. The chain uses TRBV9 and TRBJ2-1; D gene ambiguous. CDR1 is SGDLS, CDR2 YYNGEE, per germline. The CDR3 has 13 residues. V was pared by 0 bases and J by 9 bases, with 10 bases between. The full variable domain, rest sourced from reference TRBV9 and TRBJ2-1, is DSGVTQTPKHLITATGQRVTLRCSPRSGDLSVYWYQQSLDQGLQFLIQYYNGEERAKGNILERFSAQQFPDLHSELNLSSLELGDSALYFCASSVVTVSEQFFGPGTRLTVL.